The 16 T cell receptor beta chains reported below all come from one sample, sequenced in a study of patients and donors after allogeneic stem cell transplantation. TCRdb ran MiXCR on the RT-PCR reads and lists one entry per CDR3 protein. The table includes more than 850,000 distinct CDR3 sequences, approximately 18% detected once. Sequenced: blood, either unsorted or a sorted T cell fraction (not recorded which). These receptors were taken from a human donor who was either an allogeneic HSCT recipient or a stem cell or donor lymphocyte infusion donor (not recorded which). It is not recorded whose cells these are; they may come from a transplant donor.

This clonotype was detected a few times. The rearrangement joins TRBV9 to TRBJ2-2, with D unclear. The germline V and J ends were trimmed by 0 bases and 5 bases, with 5 bases remaining between them. Germline V gene data show CDR1 as SGDLS and CDR2 as YYNGEE. The CDR3 runs to 13 residues. The DNA for the CDR3 is TGTGCCAGCAGCGTAGCCCAAACCGGGGAGCTGTTTTTT. Translation: CASSVAQTGELFF.

This clonotype occurred a few times. The chain joins TRBV6-1 to TRBJ1-2; 7 bases match TRBD1. From germline, CDR1 is MNHNS and CDR2 SASEGT. Germline trimming cut 4 bases from V and 0 bases from J; bases unmatched to any gene: 5. The CDR3 sequence is 15 residues long. CDR3 residues: CASSVQGTANYGYTF. CDR3 coding DNA: TGTGCCAGCAGTGTCCAGGGGACAGCTAACTATGGCTACACCTTC.

The chain is built from TRBV9 and TRBJ2-7, with 9 bases that match TRBD2. V lost 3 bases, J lost 4 bases, and 8 bases stayed unmatched. This CDR3 comprises 15 residues. Germline V gives CDR1 SGDLS, CDR2 YYNGEE. The CDR3 bases are TGTGCCAGCAGCGGGAGGGCTAGCGGGAATTACGAGCAGTACTTC. Translation: CASSGRASGNYEQYF.

The V and J genes are TRBV6-2 or TRBV6-3 and TRBJ1-2, with TRBD1 identical over 8 bases. J lost 6 bases, V lost 8 bases, and 5 bases had no gene match. The germline gives CDR1 MNHEY, CDR2 SVGEGT. This CDR3 comprises 12 residues. CDR3: CASLDRGHGYTF. DNA for the CDR3: TGTGCCAGCCTTGACAGGGGACATGGCTACACCTTC.

This clonotype has just a few counts. This sequence joins TRBV27 and TRBJ2-7; D is perhaps TRBD1 (5 bases). The germline gives CDR1 MNHEY, CDR2 SMNVEV (reference sequence). The CDR3 extends over 15 amino acids. Trimming pared 5 bases from V and 3 bases from J, leaving 17 bases between. The CDR3 is CASSPYSGNLYEQYF. For the CDR3, the DNA is TGTGCCAGCAGTCCGTATTCAGGGAACCTCTACGAGCAGTACTTC.

This chain connects TRBV15 to TRBJ2-3; D unresolved. Germline CDR1 is LNHNV and CDR2 is YYDKDF (reference sequence). V lost 3 bases and J lost 0, with 7 bases in between. The CDR3 loop spans 14 amino acids. The CDR3 loop reads CATSRILSTDTQYF. In DNA form, the CDR3 reads TGTGCCACCAGCAGGATACTCAGCACAGATACGCAGTATTTT.

J is TRBJ2-2 and V is TRBV7-9; D may be TRBD1 or TRBD2 (5 bases each). The CDR3 loop spans 13 amino acids. Germline CDR1 reads SEHNR; CDR2 reads FQNEAQ (reference sequence). Trimming took off 5 bases at V and 6 bases at J, with 10 bases between the two ends. CDR3 sequence reads: CASSERGAGELFF. DNA for the CDR3: TGTGCCAGCAGCGAGAGAGGGGCCGGGGAGCTGTTTTTT.

The rearrangement uses TRBV6-1 and TRBJ1-1, with unresolved D. The CDR3 has 13 amino acids. V was trimmed by 5 bases and J by 7 bases, leaving 14 bases between them. Looked up from germline, CDR1 is MNHNS and CDR2 is SASEGT. This chain's CDR3 is CASSHGRSNEAFF. The CDR3 nucleotides are TGTGCCAGCAGTCACGGACGTTCGAATGAAGCTTTCTTT.

This clonotype was detected a few times. The V gene is TRBV5-1, the J gene TRBJ1-5; D is ambiguous. The germline gives CDR1 SGHRS, CDR2 YFSETQ. Trimming cost V 4 bases and J 3 bases, with 11 bases left between them. The CDR3 has 14 residues. CDR3 DNA sequence: TGCGCCAGCAGCCCCGGGAAGGCCAATCAGCCCCAGCATTTT. It is translated as CASSPGKANQPQHF.

This clonotype came up a few times. The chain links TRBV5-6 to TRBJ2-1; D is possibly TRBD2 (6 bases). Trimming cost V 0 bases and J 3 bases, with 10 bases left between them. Germline CDR1 and CDR2: SGHDT and YYEEEE. The CDR3 runs 15 residues. CDR3 in amino acids: CASSLVFSGYNEQFF. The CDR3 DNA reads TGTGCCAGCAGCTTGGTTTTTAGCGGCTACAATGAGCAGTTCTTC.

The sample holds many counts of this clonotype. This chain joins TRBV12-3 or TRBV12-4 and TRBJ2-3, with a tentative D call TRBD2 (5 bases). Trimming left V 1 base short and J 6 bases short, with 14 bases between. The CDR3 totals 15 residues. The CDR3 region has the DNA TGTGCCAGCAGTTTAGGAGCGGCCAGCAGGGATACGCAGTATTTT. It codes for CASSLGAASRDTQYF.

The chain couples TRBV12-3 or TRBV12-4 to TRBJ2-7; no reliable D call. Deletions cut 3 bases from V and 3 bases from J, with 9 bases between. This CDR3 spans 13 amino acids. CDR3 loop: CASSFSLVYEQYF. The CDR3 DNA reads TGTGCCAGCAGTTTCTCGCTAGTCTACGAGCAGTACTTC.

The V and J genes are TRBV20-1 and TRBJ2-7, with D perhaps matching TRBD1 or TRBD2 (5 bases each). The germline CDR1 and CDR2 sequences are DFQATT and SNEGSKA (reference sequence). CDR3 length: 13 residues. V shed 3 bases and J shed 2 bases, with 11 bases lying between them. CDR3 in amino acids: CSASSTGPYEQYF. The CDR3 DNA reads TGCAGTGCTAGTTCGACGGGACCCTACGAGCAGTACTTC.

This clonotype was detected only a few times. J is TRBJ2-1 and V is TRBV11-1, with 8 positions matching TRBD2. Trimming took 1 base from V and 5 from J; bases not matched to a gene: 10. The CDR3 extends over 17 amino acids. Germline CDR1 is SGHAT and CDR2 is FQDESV (reference sequence). The CDR3 DNA reads TGTGCCAGCAGCTTAGGGGGTAAGGTAGCGGGACACAATGAGCAGTTCTTC. As protein: CASSLGGKVAGHNEQFF.

This clonotype showed up just a few times. The chain couples TRBV24-1 to TRBJ1-1; weak D call: TRBD1 (5 bases). The CDR3 length is 14 residues. V dropped 5 bases and J dropped 5 bases, with 14 bases sitting between them. Germline lookup yields CDR1 KGHDR and CDR2 SFDVKD. CDR3 nucleotide sequence: TGTGCCACCAGTGCAAAGGAGGGGCGGACTGAAGCTTTCTTT. Translating it yields CATSAKEGRTEAFF.

The chain has TRBV6-5 and TRBJ2-7, with TRBD2 identical over 7 bases. Germline V CDR1 and CDR2: MNHEY, SVGAGI. The V segment lost 4 bases and the J segment 0 bases; nucleotides outside the gene matches: 3. The CDR3 sequence is 14 residues long. The CDR3 loop is CASSWLAGSYEQYF. DNA of the CDR3: TGTGCCAGCAGTTGGTTAGCGGGCTCCTACGAGCAGTACTTC.